Below are 10 T cell receptor beta chains sequenced from a single sample in a study of T-cell memory formation after mild COVID-19. TCRdb passed the 5' RACE reads through MiXCR, listing each CDR3 protein once. The sample lists fewer than 350,000 distinct CDR3 sequences, around a sixth occurring once. The sample consisted of PBMCs or a T cell subset sorted from them (not recorded which). Receptors were obtained from a man aged 18 to 30 who had mild COVID-19 (a few samples of this study predate the infection). Cell type and time point are not known.

In its sample, this clonotype was seen a few times. The rearrangement links TRBV6-5 to TRBJ1-2, with TRBD1 identical over 7 bases. The CDR3 length is 15 residues. Looked up from germline, CDR1 is MNHEY and CDR2 is SVGAGI. The trim removed 0 bases at V and 8 bases at J, leaving 9 bases unmatched. The CDR3 bases are TGTGCCAGCAGTTACTCGGGCACAGGGGATAGAGGCTACACCTTC. Protein sequence: CASSYSGTGDRGYTF.

The chain recombines TRBV20-1 with TRBJ2-1, with TRBD1 matching over 7 bases. Germline CDR1 DFQATT, CDR2 SNEGSKA (reference sequence). The CDR3 spans 15 residues. The ends lost 3 bases at V and 0 bases at J; junction bases unmatched: 5. CDR3 bases: TGCAGTGCTAGGGGACAGACGAGCTCCTACAATGAGCAGTTCTTC. Translating gives CSARGQTSSYNEQFF.

This clonotype was seen many times. This chain links TRBV27 with TRBJ1-5, with 7 bases matching TRBD1. Trimming took 6 bases from V and 0 from J; bases not matched to a gene: 5. The length of the CDR3 is 15 residues. CDR1 MNHEY and CDR2 SMNVEV come from the germline V gene (reference sequence). In DNA, the CDR3 is TGTGCCAGCAGAGTGGGACAGATTAGCAATCAGCCCCAGCATTTT. Its protein is CASRVGQISNQPQHF.

This chain connects TRBV18 to TRBJ2-7; D is possibly TRBD2 (7 bases). CDR1 and CDR2 (germline): KGHSH, LQKENI. Trimming cost V 4 bases and J 0 bases, with 13 bases left between them. This CDR3 is 15 amino acids long. The CDR3, as DNA: TGTGCCAGCTCACGCTCTAGGGGGGGCTCCTACGAGCAGTACTTC. It codes for CASSRSRGGSYEQYF.

The chain is built from TRBV14 and TRBJ2-7; D is uncertain. Germline values: CDR1 SGHDN, CDR2 FVKESK. CDR3 size: 16 residues. V was cut by 0 bases and J by 1 base, with 13 bases left in between. The CDR3, as DNA: TGTGCCAGCAGCCAAGATTATAGGCAGGAATCCTACGAGCAGTACGTC. Translated, it gives CASSQDYRQESYEQYV.

This chain links TRBV28 with TRBJ2-7; tentatively, D is TRBD1 (6 bases). V was clipped by 6 bases and J by 5 bases, with 11 bases between them. Germline CDR1 MDHEN, CDR2 SYDVKM. This CDR3 comprises 12 residues. Here the CDR3 DNA reads TGTGCCAGCAGCCGGGACACGAACGAGCAGTACGTC. Its translation: CASSRDTNEQYV.

Written as DNA, the CDR3 is TGTGCCAGCAGCTCCTCAATGTCCTACGAGCAGTACGTC. It translates to CASSSSMSYEQYV. The genes are TRBV11-2 and TRBJ2-7; D gene unclear. Looked up from germline, CDR1 is SGHAT and CDR2 is FQNNGV. V lost 4 bases and J 1 base, leaving 8 bases between the germline ends. The CDR3 extends over 13 amino acids.

Only a few counts were recorded for this clonotype. The V call is TRBV2, the J call TRBJ2-6, with D perhaps matching TRBD1 or TRBD2 (5 bases each). The CDR3 loop spans 15 amino acids. Deletions cut 7 bases from V and 2 bases from J, with 12 bases between. Germline values: CDR1 SNHLY, CDR2 FYNNEI. This CDR3 is CASKIRGAGANVLTF. The CDR3 bases are TGTGCCAGCAAGATTCGAGGGGCTGGGGCCAACGTCCTGACTTTC.

CDR3 coding DNA: TGTGCCAGCAGTTTCTTAGGGACAGTTGCTGAAGCTTTCTTT. It codes for CASSFLGTVAEAFF. This chain joins TRBV6-6 and TRBJ1-1; TRBD1 matches at 7 bases. The CDR3 runs to 14 residues. Germline lookup yields CDR1 MNHNY and CDR2 SVGAGI (reference sequence). Trimming removed 4 bases from V and 6 bases from J; junction bases left unmatched: 8.

This clonotype was seen ten or more times. The gene calls are TRBV5-1 and TRBJ2-2, with a possible D match to TRBD2 (6 bases). The germline CDR1 and CDR2 sequences are SGHRS and YFSETQ. The CDR3 consists of 15 residues. V lost 4 bases and J 0 bases, leaving 10 bases between the germline ends. DNA for the CDR3: TGCGCCAGCAGCGGGCGGGGATCGAACACCGGGGAGCTGTTTTTT. Translated, it gives CASSGRGSNTGELFF.